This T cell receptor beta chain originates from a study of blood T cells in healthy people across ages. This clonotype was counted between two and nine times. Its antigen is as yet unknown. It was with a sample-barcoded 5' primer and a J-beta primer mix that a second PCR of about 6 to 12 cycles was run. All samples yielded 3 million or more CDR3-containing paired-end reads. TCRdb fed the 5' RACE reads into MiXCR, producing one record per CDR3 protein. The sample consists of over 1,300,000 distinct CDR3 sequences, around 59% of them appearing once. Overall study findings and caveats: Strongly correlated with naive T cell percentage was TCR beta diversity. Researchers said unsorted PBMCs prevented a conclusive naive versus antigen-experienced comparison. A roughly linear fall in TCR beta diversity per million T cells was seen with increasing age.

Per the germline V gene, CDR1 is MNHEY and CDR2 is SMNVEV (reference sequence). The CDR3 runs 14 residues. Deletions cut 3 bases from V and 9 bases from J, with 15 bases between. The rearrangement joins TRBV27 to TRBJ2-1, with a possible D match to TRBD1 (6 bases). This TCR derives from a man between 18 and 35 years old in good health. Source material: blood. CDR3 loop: CASSFGGGRREQFF. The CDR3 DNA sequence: TGTGCCAGCAGTTTTGGGGGCGGAAGACGTGAGCAGTTCTTC.